This T cell receptor (beta chain) was observed in a study of blood T cell repertoires in COVID-19. Study-wide context: Sites in the United States, Italy and Spain provided acute and convalescent COVID-19 samples.

Trimming left V 3 bases short and J 1 base short, with 9 bases between. This CDR3 spans 14 amino acids. The germline V gene has CDR1 KGHSH and CDR2 LQKENI. This table comes from immunoSEQ multiplex PCR, and its TCRdb copy is limited to in-frame clones, with some not included. This table has 250,000 to 300,000 clones, approximately 86% appearing once. The receptor's source is a woman aged 45-65 years who had recovered from COVID-19. V is TRBV18 and J is TRBJ1-2; weak D call: TRBD1 (6 bases). The sequenced sample was peripheral blood. In DNA form, the CDR3 reads TGTGCCAGCTCACCGGACAGTCTTAACTATGGCTACACCTTC. Translation: CASSPDSLNYGYTF.